This TCR beta chain was recovered during a study of blood T cell repertoires in COVID-19. Study at large: From T cells, B-cell-depleted T cells, or PBMCs came the material, which was cDNA or gDNA.

Assay: immunoSEQ multiplex PCR; the TCRdb copy retains only in-frame clones and omits some. The sample includes about 71,000 clones, around 90% of them seen just once. The table lists this clone with a count of one. This CDR3 contains 16 residues. Germline V gene data show CDR1 as LGHDT and CDR2 as YNNKEL (reference sequence). With 1 base clipped from V and 5 bases from J, the junction kept 6 bases outside the gene matches. Sequencing was carried out using peripheral blood. This TCR was recovered from a human donor in a cohort sampled during active COVID-19. V usage is TRBV3-1 (or the pseudogene TRBV3-2) and J usage is TRBJ2-3; 10 bases line up with TRBD2. The CDR3 here is CASSQAAGGWEDTQYF. DNA of the CDR3: TGTGCCAGCAGCCAAGCAGCGGGGGGGTGGGAAGATACGCAGTATTTT.